This TCR beta chain was identified during a study of blood T cell repertoires in COVID-19. About the research overall: Donors in the United States, Italy and Spain gave samples during acute or convalescent COVID-19. Sample material is recorded as cDNA or gDNA derived from T cells, B-cell-depleted T cells, or PBMCs.

Data came from immunoSEQ multiplex PCR; TCRdb stores just in-frame clones and leaves some out. The sample holds approximately 72,000 clones, around four fifths seen once. Germline values: CDR1 SGHTA, CDR2 FQGNSA. The V and J ends lost 1 base and 4 bases, in that order; junction bases with no gene match: 3. This CDR3 region has 15 residues. Sequencing was done on a sample of peripheral blood. The TCR originated in a woman aged 80 or over with acute or convalescent COVID-19. The rearrangement links TRBV7-2 to TRBJ2-1, with 8 bases fitting TRBD2. The CDR3 sequence is CASSLDGGAYNEQFF. The CDR3 nucleotides are TGTGCCAGCAGCTTAGACGGGGGGGCGTACAATGAGCAGTTCTTC.